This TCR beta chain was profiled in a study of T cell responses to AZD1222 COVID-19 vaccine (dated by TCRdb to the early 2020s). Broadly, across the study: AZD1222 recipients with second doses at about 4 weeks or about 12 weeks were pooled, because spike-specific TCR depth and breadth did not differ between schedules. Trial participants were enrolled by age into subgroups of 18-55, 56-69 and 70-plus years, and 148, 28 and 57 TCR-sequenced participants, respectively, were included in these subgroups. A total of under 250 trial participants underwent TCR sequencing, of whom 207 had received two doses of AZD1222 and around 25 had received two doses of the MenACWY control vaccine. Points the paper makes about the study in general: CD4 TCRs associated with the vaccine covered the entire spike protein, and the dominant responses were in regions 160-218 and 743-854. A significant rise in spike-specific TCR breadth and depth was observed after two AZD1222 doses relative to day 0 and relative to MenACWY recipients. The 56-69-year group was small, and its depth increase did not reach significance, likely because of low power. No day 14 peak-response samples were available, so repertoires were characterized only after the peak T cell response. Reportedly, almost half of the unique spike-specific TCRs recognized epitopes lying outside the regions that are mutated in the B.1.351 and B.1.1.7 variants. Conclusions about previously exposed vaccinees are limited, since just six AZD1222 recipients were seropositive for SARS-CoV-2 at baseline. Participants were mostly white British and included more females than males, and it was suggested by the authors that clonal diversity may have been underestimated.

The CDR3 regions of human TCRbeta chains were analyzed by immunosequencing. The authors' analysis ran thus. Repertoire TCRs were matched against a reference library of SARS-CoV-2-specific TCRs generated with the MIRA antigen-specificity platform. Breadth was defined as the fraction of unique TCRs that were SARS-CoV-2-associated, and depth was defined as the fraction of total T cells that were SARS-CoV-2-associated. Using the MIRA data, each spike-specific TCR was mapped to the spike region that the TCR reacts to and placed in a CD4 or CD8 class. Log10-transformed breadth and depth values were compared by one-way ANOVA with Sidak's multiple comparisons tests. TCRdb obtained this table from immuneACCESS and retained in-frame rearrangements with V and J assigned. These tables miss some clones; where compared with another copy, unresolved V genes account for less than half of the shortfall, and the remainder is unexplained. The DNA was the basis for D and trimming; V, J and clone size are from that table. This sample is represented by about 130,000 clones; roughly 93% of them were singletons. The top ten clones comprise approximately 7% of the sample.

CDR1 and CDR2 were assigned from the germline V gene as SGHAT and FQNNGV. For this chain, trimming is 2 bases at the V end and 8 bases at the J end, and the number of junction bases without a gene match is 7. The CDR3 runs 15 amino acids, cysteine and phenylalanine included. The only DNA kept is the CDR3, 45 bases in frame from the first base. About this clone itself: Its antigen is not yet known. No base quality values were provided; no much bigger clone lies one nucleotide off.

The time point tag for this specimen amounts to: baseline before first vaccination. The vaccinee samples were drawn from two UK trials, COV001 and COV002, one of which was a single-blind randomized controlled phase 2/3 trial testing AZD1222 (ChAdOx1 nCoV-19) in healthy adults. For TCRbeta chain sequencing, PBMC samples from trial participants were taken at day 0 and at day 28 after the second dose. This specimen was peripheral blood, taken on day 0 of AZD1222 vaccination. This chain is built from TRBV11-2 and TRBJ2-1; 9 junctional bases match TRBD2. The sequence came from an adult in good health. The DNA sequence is TGTGCCAGCAGCTTACGCGGGAGGGCCGTGGATGAGCAGTTCTTC. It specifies CASSLRGRAVDEQFF. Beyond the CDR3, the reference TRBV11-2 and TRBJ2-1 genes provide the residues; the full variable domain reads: EAGVAQSPRYKIIEKRQSVAFWCNPISGHATLYWYQQILGQGPKLLIQFQNNGVVDDSQLPKDRFSAERLKGVDSTLKIQPAKLEDSAVYLCASSLRGRAVDEQFFGPGTRLTVL.